This TCR beta chain comes out of a study of CD8 T cells in Susac syndrome. Sequencing of TCR beta drew on CD8+ and CD4+ T cells from blood. With random hexamers, reverse transcription was performed on roughly 0.5 to 1 ug of RNA. immunoSEQ multiplex PCR amplified TCR beta CDR3 across 54 Vbeta, 13 Jbeta. TCRdb used MiXCR to reprocess the immunoSEQ multiplex PCR reads, holding one entry per CDR3 protein. Altogether 150,000 to 200,000 distinct CDR3 sequences are present, about 94% being singletons, with the ten largest covering over 0.08%. The receptor was derived from a human donor with multiple sclerosis. Input material: CD4+ T cells from PBMCs.

The CDR3 sequence: CSARAGTGGFRNQPQHF. CDR3 sequence (DNA): TGCAGTGCTAGAGCCGGGACAGGGGGCTTTCGCAATCAGCCCCAGCATTTT. This sequence joins TRBV20-1 and TRBJ1-5; TRBD1 agrees at 12 bases. Trimming took 1 base from V and 2 from J; bases not matched to a gene: 6. This CDR3 region has 17 residues. In germline, CDR1 is DFQATT, CDR2 SNEGSKA (reference sequence).